The rows below give T cell receptor beta chains drawn from one sample of a study of blood T cell repertoires in COVID-19. Using immunoSEQ multiplex PCR, the repertoire was profiled, and TCRdb retains in-frame clones only, with some absent. The table lists fewer than 40,000 clones, approximately 86% of them singletons, with roughly 26% in the top ten. The sample comprised peripheral blood. These receptors were taken from a woman aged 80 or over with active or convalescent COVID-19. The CDR3 runs from the conserved cysteine through the conserved F or W. The order of the fields is V gene, D gene, clone size, CDR3 length, J gene, CDR3 protein, CDR3 DNA. A D gene is named only where the DNA matches it firmly. Some rows mark clone size as missing; the rest say once, few, many or name a class of expanded clone.

>TRBV28|TRBD1|.|18|TRBJ1-1
CASRSPSALGTANTEAFF
TGTGCCAGCAGGTCGCCGTCGGCCCTAGGGACAGCGAACACTGAAGCTTTCTTT
>TRBV29-1|TRBD1|.|13|TRBJ1-2
CSVEARQGRGYTF
TGCAGCGTTGAAGCCAGACAGGGACGTGGCTACACCTTC
>TRBV3-1/TRBV3-2|.|.|15|TRBJ2-7
CASSHNIVRGYEQYF
TGTGCCAGCAGCCATAATATTGTCAGGGGCTACGAGCAGTACTTC
>TRBV9|.|.|16|TRBJ1-1
CASSVNVRLDLTEAFF
TGTGCCAGCAGCGTAAATGTGCGGTTGGATCTCACTGAAGCTTTCTTT
>TRBV19|.|.|17|TRBJ2-7
CASSPLRAAPAQGEQYF
TGTGCCAGTAGTCCCCTAAGGGCAGCCCCTGCCCAGGGGGAGCAGTACTTC
>TRBV9|TRBD1|once|14|TRBJ2-5
CASSPLGQGTTQYF
TGTGCCAGCAGCCCACTTGGACAGGGTACGACCCAGTACTTC
>TRBV18|.|.|15|TRBJ1-1
CASSPKQGENTEAFF
TGTGCCAGCTCACCCAAACAGGGAGAGAACACTGAAGCTTTCTTT
>TRBV5-4|.|.|20|TRBJ2-2
CASSPVSGFLQTPGTGELFF
TGTGCCAGCAGCCCCGTCAGTGGTTTTTTGCAGACCCCGGGCACCGGGGAGCTGTTTTTT
>TRBV5-1|TRBD1|.|13|TRBJ2-7
CASSSGTGRGQYF
TGCGCCAGCAGCTCCGGGACAGGGAGGGGGCAGTACTTC
>TRBV5-1|.|.|17|TRBJ1-6
CASSLNDRSSYNSPLHF
TGCGCCAGCAGCCTCAACGACAGGAGCTCCTATAATTCACCCCTCCACTTT
>TRBV5-1|.|.|18|TRBJ1-4
CASSLAGQGGGTNEKLFF
TGCGCCAGCAGCTTGGCCGGTCAGGGCGGGGGAACTAATGAAAAACTGTTTTTT